This TCR beta chain was recovered during a study of T cell repertoires in cytomegalovirus infection. TCRdb re-analysed the reads in MiXCR, keeping a single row per CDR3 protein. This table holds hundreds of thousands of distinct CDR3 sequences, roughly 29% found once. Trimming stripped 2 bases from V and 5 bases from J, with 9 bases between. There are 14 residues in the CDR3. In germline, CDR1 is MGHDK, CDR2 SYGVNS. This clonotype was counted once. Its antigen is not known. The receptor was derived from a human donor in good health (CMV status not recorded). Some clones in this sample may be carry-over from other donors' samples. The chain joins TRBV25-1 to TRBJ1-4; D unclear. The sequencing here drew on cultured PBMCs, taken from culture after CMV antigen stimulation. CDR3 residues: CASSEVSRNEKLFF. The CDR3 region has the DNA TGTGCCAGCAGTGAAGTGAGCCGGAATGAAAAACTGTTTTTT.